Given below is one T cell receptor beta chain in context. The antigen this receptor binds is unknown. Base-call qualities are not available, and no considerably larger clone is one nucleotide away. Including the terminal cysteine and phenylalanine, the CDR3 comprises 17 residues. Of all the DNA, just the CDR3 is kept, 51 bases in frame from base 1. Trimming costs V 0 bases and J 3 bases, and their ends lie 14 bases apart. The germline V gene sets CDR1 to SGHDN and CDR2 to FVKESK. The data derive from a study of patients and donors after allogeneic stem cell transplantation (dated by TCRdb to 2020 to 2022). Receptors were amplified or captured by RT-PCR. Sequencing instrument: NextSeq 550. The raw public data were reprocessed by TCRdb itself: fastp quality trimming at Q25, MiXCR clonotype calling, in-frame beta chains only. Entries are consolidated by CDR3 protein sequence, retaining the most common genes and DNA. The table for this sample lists about 210,000 distinct CDR3 sequences; around 41% of them were counted only once. Of the sample, roughly 10% is held by the ten largest clones.

The sequence joins TRBV14 to TRBJ1-4, with the D segment identity uncertain. The clonotype originates from a human donor who was either an allogeneic HSCT recipient or a stem cell or donor lymphocyte infusion donor (not recorded which). It is not recorded whose cells these are; they may come from a transplant donor. Sequencing used blood, either unsorted or a sorted T cell fraction (not recorded which). The nucleotide sequence reads as follows: TGTGCCAGCAGCCAAGATTTGGGAAAGCCTTCTAATGAAAAACTGTTTTTT. This is translated as CASSQDLGKPSNEKLFF.